These 26 T cell receptor beta chains came from one sample sequenced in a study of memory CD4+ T cells and cytomegalovirus serostatus. Single viable CD3+CD4+CD8-CD45RO+ cells were sorted as the memory CD4+ T cells. The data were produced by immunoSEQ multiplex PCR, yet TCRdb's version contains in-frame clones alone and is incomplete. In the table there are approximately 41,000 clones, 75% to 85% of which are singletons. Sequencing was done on a sample of memory CD4+ T cells from blood. The receptors were gathered from an adult in good health and CMV-seronegative.

V usage is TRBV5-1 and J usage is TRBJ1-3; tentatively, D is TRBD1 (6 bases). Trimming left V 8 bases short and J 4 bases short, with 13 bases between. Germline loops: CDR1 SGHRS, CDR2 YFSETQ. The CDR3 loop spans 13 amino acids. This chain's CDR3 is CASQGGTGNTIYF. The DNA for the CDR3 is TGCGCCAGTCAAGGGGGAACCGGAAACACCATATATTTT. Full variable domain (rest looked up from reference TRBV5-1 and TRBJ1-3): KAGVTQTPRYLIKTRGQQVTLSCSPISGHRSVSWYQQTPGQGLQFLFEYFSETQRNKGNFPGRFSGRQFSNSRSEMNVSTLELGDSALYLCASQGGTGNTIYFGEGSWLTVV.

This sequence joins TRBV5-8 and TRBJ1-5; no reliable D call. The CDR3 is 15 amino acids. Trimming cost V 3 bases and J 0 bases, with 10 bases left between them. Germline lookup yields CDR1 SGHTS and CDR2 YDEGEE. CDR3: CASSSYGDSNQPQHF. As DNA, the CDR3 is TGTGCCAGCAGCTCTTACGGGGATAGCAATCAGCCCCAGCATTTT.

The rearrangement uses TRBV2 and TRBJ2-5; 7 bases align to TRBD2. Germline V gene data show CDR1 as SNHLY and CDR2 as FYNNEI. J lost 5 bases, V lost 6 bases, and 9 bases had no gene match. The CDR3 spans 14 residues. As DNA, the CDR3 is TGTGCCAGCAGGGGCGGGAGAGGTGGGGAGACCCAGTACTTC. Translated: CASRGGRGGETQYF.

The J gene is TRBJ1-1, the V gene TRBV15, with 7 positions matching TRBD1. V lost 1 base to trimming and J lost 8 bases; unmatched junction nucleotides: 13. The CDR3 covers 16 residues. CDR1 is LNHNV and CDR2 is YYDKDF in the germline V gene (reference sequence). The CDR3 nucleotides read TGTGCCACCAGCAGAGGGACAGGCGAGTTATTCACAGAAGCTTTCTTT. Amino acids: CATSRGTGELFTEAFF.

This clone came up a few times. CDR3 coding DNA: TGTGCCAGCAGCTCTGGGCCCCAAAACACCGGGGAGCTGTTTTTT. It is translated as CASSSGPQNTGELFF. The chain carries TRBV7-8 and TRBJ2-2, with D unresolved. Between the trimmed V and J ends, which lost 4 bases and 2 bases, there was a span of 11 bases. The CDR3 runs to 15 residues. Germline V gives CDR1 SGHVS, CDR2 FQNEAQ.

This chain uses TRBV11-3 with TRBJ2-3, with 8 bases identical to TRBD1. CDR1 SGHNT and CDR2 YENEEA come from the germline V gene. V shed 5 bases, J shed 2 bases, and the junction held 3 bases outside the gene matches. The CDR3 sequence is 14 residues long. CDR3 bases: TGTGCCAGCAGCGCGGACAGGGCCACAGATACGCAGTATTTT. It specifies CASSADRATDTQYF. The full variable domain, completed using reference TRBV11-3 and TRBJ2-3, is EAGVVQSPRYKIIEKKQPVAFWCNPISGHNTLYWYLQNLGQGPELLIRYENEEAVDDSQLPKDRFSAERLKGVDSTLKIQPAELGDSAVYLCASSADRATDTQYFGPGTRLTVL.

The chain recombines TRBV5-6 with TRBJ2-7; D ambiguous. The germline CDR1 and CDR2 sequences are SGHDT and YYEEEE. V lost 0 bases and J 0 bases, leaving 7 bases between the germline ends. The CDR3 spans 14 residues. For the CDR3, the DNA is TGTGCCAGCAGCTTGGGGGGAAACTCCTACGAGCAGTACTTC. It specifies CASSLGGNSYEQYF.

The chain is built from TRBV18 and TRBJ1-5; no clear D. Germline lookup yields CDR1 KGHSH and CDR2 LQKENI. The CDR3 sequence is 13 residues long. Trimming cost V 3 bases and J 4 bases, with 7 bases left between them. The CDR3 DNA is TGTGCCAGCTCACCTACCGAAAATCAGCCCCAGCATTTT. Translated, it gives CASSPTENQPQHF.

This CDR3 is CASSFSGTQGTGELFF. For the CDR3, the DNA is TGCGCCAGCAGCTTCTCCGGGACCCAGGGCACCGGGGAGCTGTTTTTT. The chain joins TRBV5-1 to TRBJ2-2, with D perhaps matching TRBD1 or TRBD2 (5 bases each). The CDR3 length is 16 residues. The germline V and J ends were trimmed by 2 bases and 4 bases, with 15 bases remaining between them. The germline V gene encodes CDR1 SGHRS and CDR2 YFSETQ. Combining the CDR3 with reference TRBV5-1 and TRBJ2-2 gives the whole variable domain KAGVTQTPRYLIKTRGQQVTLSCSPISGHRSVSWYQQTPGQGLQFLFEYFSETQRNKGNFPGRFSGRQFSNSRSEMNVSTLELGDSALYLCASSFSGTQGTGELFFGEGSRLTVL.

This sequence joins TRBV5-4 and TRBJ2-1; 9 bases map to TRBD2. This CDR3 region has 14 residues. In germline, CDR1 is SGHNT, CDR2 YYREEE (reference sequence). V lost 2 bases to trimming and J lost 9 bases; unmatched junction nucleotides: 6. CDR3 in amino acids: CASSFSGSAREQFF. The CDR3 DNA reads as TGTGCCAGCAGCTTTAGCGGGAGCGCTCGTGAGCAGTTCTTC.

The J gene is TRBJ2-1, the V gene TRBV6-5; 8 bases align to TRBD1. Germline V gene sequence: CDR1 MNHEY, CDR2 SVGAGI. The CDR3 consists of 15 residues. V trimming: 0 bases; J trimming: 10 bases; junction bases outside the gene matches: 8. The CDR3 region has the DNA TGTGCCAGCAGTTACTCGACAGGGGCCAAAACCGAGCAGTTCTTC. This translates into CASSYSTGAKTEQFF.

There are a few counts of this clone. The rearrangement uses TRBV27 and TRBJ2-4, with unresolved D. V dropped 3 bases and J dropped 6 bases, with 12 bases sitting between them. This CDR3 has 14 residues. Germline loops: CDR1 MNHEY, CDR2 SMNVEV (reference sequence). The DNA for the CDR3 is TGTGCCAGCAGTTTTGGCCGTAGCACAAACATTCAGTACTTC. Its translation is CASSFGRSTNIQYF.

The chain recombines TRBV28 with TRBJ2-2, with D possibly called TRBD1 or TRBD2 (5 bases each). V lost 8 bases and J lost 1, with 14 bases in between. This CDR3 comprises 15 residues. Per the germline V gene, CDR1 is MDHEN and CDR2 is SYDVKM. The CDR3 bases are TGTGCCAGCGTATGGGGACGCGAGAACACCGGGGAGCTGTTTTTT. Its protein is CASVWGRENTGELFF.

The chain combines TRBV4-1 with TRBJ1-4; D unclear. CDR1 MGHRA and CDR2 YSYEKL come from the germline V gene. The ends were cut back, 1 base at V and 8 bases at J, with 14 bases in the middle. The CDR3 contains 15 residues. The CDR3 reads CASSQGRGAKEKLFF. The CDR3 bases are TGCGCCAGCAGCCAAGGGCGGGGAGCAAAGGAAAAACTGTTTTTT.

CDR3 nucleotide sequence: TGTGCCTGGAGTACTCTTTTAGAAACTGAAGCTTTCTTT. Its translation: CAWSTLLETEAFF. The rearrangement joins TRBV30 to TRBJ1-1; no clear D gene. V dropped 2 bases and J dropped 5 bases, with 12 bases sitting between them. CDR1 and CDR2 from the germline V gene are GTSNPN and SVGIG (reference sequence). The CDR3 has 13 amino acids.

The chain couples TRBV6-6 to TRBJ1-4; TRBD1 matches at 7 bases. CDR3 size: 15 residues. After removal of 8 bases from V and 5 bases from J, the junction contained 11 bases not matched to a gene. Germline loops: CDR1 MNHNY, CDR2 SVGAGI (reference sequence). CDR3 protein: CASRYNRDSNEKLFF. CDR3 in DNA: TGTGCCAGCCGATATAACCGGGACAGCAATGAAAAACTGTTTTTT.

Concerning this clone: This likely comes from a read error, as the CDR3 has no conserved phenylalanine or tryptophan at its end. Because the CDR3's place on the DNA is in doubt, the DNA is left out and the CDR3 is given as listed by TCRdb. V and J are TRBV27 and TRBJ2-7; the table's D call TRBD2 went unverified against the DNA. Inclusive of both ends, the CDR3 amounts to 8 amino acids. Germline CDR1 reads MNHEY; CDR2 reads SMNVEV (reference sequence). The CDR3 loop is CASPSGGI.

This clone was detected only a few times. The chain joins TRBV9 to TRBJ1-2; a weak D match, TRBD1 (5 bases). The V and J ends lost 3 bases and 8 bases respectively, with 14 bases between them. Germline V gene lookup returns CDR1 SGDLS and CDR2 YYNGEE. This CDR3 spans 13 amino acids. The CDR3 here is CASSGVLGVGYTF. The CDR3 DNA reads TGTGCCAGCAGCGGGGTTCTGGGGGTCGGCTACACCTTC.

The gene calls are TRBV29-1 and TRBJ2-7; TRBD2 matches at 8 bases. The CDR3 has 13 residues. The V and J ends lost 5 bases and 3 bases, in that order; junction bases with no gene match: 6. The V gene's germline CDR1 is SQVTM and CDR2 ANQGSEA. The CDR3 sequence is CSVRVSGSYEQYF. In DNA form, the CDR3 reads TGCAGCGTTCGCGTGAGCGGGAGCTACGAGCAGTACTTC.

The chain carries TRBV7-9 and TRBJ1-5, with D possibly being TRBD1 (5 bases). Looked up from germline, CDR1 is SEHNR and CDR2 is FQNEAQ (reference sequence). Trimming took off 2 bases at V and 11 bases at J, with 13 bases between the two ends. CDR3 length: 13 residues. CDR3 in DNA: TGTGCCAGCAGCTTAACGGTGTCAGGGTCCCAGCATTTT. This codes for CASSLTVSGSQHF.

The chain employs TRBV5-1 and TRBJ2-2; D gene uncertain. V was cut by 0 bases and J by 2 bases, with 11 bases left in between. The CDR3 has 16 residues. Germline V gene data show CDR1 as SGHRS and CDR2 as YFSETQ. The CDR3 spells CASSLASFLNTGELFF. The CDR3 coding sequence is TGCGCCAGCAGCTTGGCGTCTTTTCTTAACACCGGGGAGCTGTTTTTT.

The gene calls are TRBV11-2 and TRBJ2-1; 9 bases fit TRBD2. From germline, CDR1 is SGHAT and CDR2 FQNNGV. V dropped 4 bases and J dropped 2; count of bases not matched to a gene: 9. There are 17 residues in the CDR3. CDR3 nucleotide sequence: TGTGCCAGCAGCTCTAGGGCTAGCGGGACGACCTACAATGAGCAGTTCTTC. This translates into CASSSRASGTTYNEQFF.

The V call is TRBV5-1, the J call TRBJ1-1; weak D call: TRBD1 (5 bases). Per the germline V gene, CDR1 is SGHRS and CDR2 is YFSETQ. Between the trimmed V and J ends, which lost 0 bases and 1 base, there was a span of 7 bases. There are 14 residues in the CDR3. The DNA for the CDR3 is TGCGCCAGCAGCTTGGGGGGACCGAACACTGAAGCTTTCTTT. The encoded protein is CASSLGGPNTEAFF.

The chain has TRBV5-1 and TRBJ2-3; D might be TRBD1 (7 bases). Trimming pared 4 bases from V and 3 bases from J, leaving 18 bases between. Per the germline V gene, CDR1 is SGHRS and CDR2 is YFSETQ. This CDR3 is 16 amino acids long. The CDR3 DNA is TGCGCCAGCAGCCAGGGGGGAGATGTAAGGACAGATACGCAGTATTTT. It is translated as CASSQGGDVRTDTQYF. Based on the CDR3 plus reference TRBV5-1 and TRBJ2-3, the full variable domain is KAGVTQTPRYLIKTRGQQVTLSCSPISGHRSVSWYQQTPGQGLQFLFEYFSETQRNKGNFPGRFSGRQFSNSRSEMNVSTLELGDSALYLCASSQGGDVRTDTQYFGPGTRLTVL.

The chain has TRBV19 and TRBJ2-1; TRBD2 aligns across 13 bases. CDR3 size: 16 residues. The V gene's germline CDR1 is LNHDA and CDR2 SQIVND (reference sequence). J was trimmed by 1 base and V by 6 bases; bases with no gene match: 3. CDR3 residues: CASRRGLAGSYNEQFF. CDR3 bases: TGTGCCAGTAGACGGGGACTAGCGGGATCCTACAATGAGCAGTTCTTC.

The V and J genes are TRBV28 and TRBJ2-1; 12 nucleotides align to TRBD2. This CDR3 has 15 residues. Germline loops: CDR1 MDHEN, CDR2 SYDVKM. Trimming took 7 bases from V and 7 from J; bases not matched to a gene: 8. The CDR3 protein is CASNSGTSGYNEQFF. The CDR3 DNA reads as TGTGCCAGCAACTCCGGGACTAGCGGGTATAATGAGCAGTTCTTC.